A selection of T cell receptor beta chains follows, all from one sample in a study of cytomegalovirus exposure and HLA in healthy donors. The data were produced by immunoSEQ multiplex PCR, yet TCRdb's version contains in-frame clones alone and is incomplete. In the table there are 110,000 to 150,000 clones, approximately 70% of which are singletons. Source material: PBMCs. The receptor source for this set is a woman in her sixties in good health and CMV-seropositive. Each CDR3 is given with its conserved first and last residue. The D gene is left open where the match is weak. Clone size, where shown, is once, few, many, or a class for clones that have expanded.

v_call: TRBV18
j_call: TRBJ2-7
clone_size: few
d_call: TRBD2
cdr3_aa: CASSPPMGTSGYEQYF
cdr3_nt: TGTGCCAGCTCACCGCCCATGGGGACTAGCGGCTACGAGCAGTACTTC

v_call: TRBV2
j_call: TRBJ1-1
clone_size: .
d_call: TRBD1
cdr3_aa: CASMGQVNTEAFF
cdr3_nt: TGTGCCAGCATGGGACAGGTGAACACTGAAGCTTTCTTT

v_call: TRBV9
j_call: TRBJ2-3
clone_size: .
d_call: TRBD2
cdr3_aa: CASSPPAGGVTDTQYF
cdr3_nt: TGTGCCAGCAGCCCGCCAGCGGGAGGGGTTACAGATACGCAGTATTTT

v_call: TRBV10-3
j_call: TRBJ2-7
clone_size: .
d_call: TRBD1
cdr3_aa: CAISPGQLYEQYF
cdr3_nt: TGTGCCATCAGTCCGGGACAGCTCTACGAGCAGTACTTC

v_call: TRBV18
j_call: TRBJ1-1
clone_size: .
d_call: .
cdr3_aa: CASSPSTEMNTEAFF
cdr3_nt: TGTGCCAGCTCACCTTCGACTGAGATGAACACTGAAGCTTTCTTT

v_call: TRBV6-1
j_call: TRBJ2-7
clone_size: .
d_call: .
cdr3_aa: CASSDPRSASPYEQYF
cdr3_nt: TGTGCCAGCAGTGACCCCCGAAGTGCGTCACCCTACGAGCAGTACTTC

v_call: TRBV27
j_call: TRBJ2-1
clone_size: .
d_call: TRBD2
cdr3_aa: CASSLSASGPYNEQFF
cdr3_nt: TGTGCCAGCAGTTTATCGGCTAGCGGGCCTTACAATGAGCAGTTCTTC

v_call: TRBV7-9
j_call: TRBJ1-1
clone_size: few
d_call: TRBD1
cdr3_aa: CASSLITGDTEAFF
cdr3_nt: TGTGCCAGCAGCTTAATTACAGGGGACACTGAAGCTTTCTTT

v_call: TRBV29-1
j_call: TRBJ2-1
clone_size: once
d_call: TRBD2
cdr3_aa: CSVRTSGSINNEQFF
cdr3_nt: TGCAGCGTCCGGACTAGCGGGAGTATAAACAATGAGCAGTTCTTC

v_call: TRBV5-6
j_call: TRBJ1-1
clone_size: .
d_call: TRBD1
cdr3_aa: CASSSLLTGQLNTEAFF
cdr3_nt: TGTGCCAGCAGCTCCCTTTTAACGGGACAGCTGAACACTGAAGCTTTCTTT

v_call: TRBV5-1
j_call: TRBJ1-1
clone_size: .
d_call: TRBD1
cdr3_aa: CASSLGQGVGEAFF
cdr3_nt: TGCGCCAGCAGCTTGGGACAGGGAGTTGGGGAAGCTTTCTTT

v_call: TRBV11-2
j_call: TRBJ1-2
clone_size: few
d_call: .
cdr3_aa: CASSLGGHFTNYGYTF
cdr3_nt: TGTGCCAGCAGCTTAGGGGGACACTTTACTAACTATGGCTACACCTTC

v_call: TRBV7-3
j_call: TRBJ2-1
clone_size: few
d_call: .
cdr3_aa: CASSLEGTYGGNEQFF
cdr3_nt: TGTGCCAGCAGCTTGGAGGGGACCTATGGGGGCAATGAGCAGTTCTTC

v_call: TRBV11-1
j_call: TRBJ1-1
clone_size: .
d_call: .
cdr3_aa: CASSLGSGTEAFF
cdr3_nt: TGTGCCAGCAGCTTGGGGAGTGGCACTGAAGCTTTCTTT

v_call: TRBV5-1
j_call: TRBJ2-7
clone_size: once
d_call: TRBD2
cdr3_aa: CASRGLAGAGEQYF
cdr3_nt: TGCGCCAGCAGAGGACTAGCGGGAGCAGGGGAGCAGTACTTC

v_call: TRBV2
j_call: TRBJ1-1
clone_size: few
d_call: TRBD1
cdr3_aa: CASSPTGTNTEAFF
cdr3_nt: TGTGCCAGCAGCCCGACAGGGACGAACACTGAAGCTTTCTTT

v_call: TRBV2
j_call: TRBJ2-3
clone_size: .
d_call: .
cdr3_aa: CASKDRASGADTQYF
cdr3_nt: TGTGCCAGCAAGGACAGGGCTAGCGGGGCAGATACGCAGTATTTT

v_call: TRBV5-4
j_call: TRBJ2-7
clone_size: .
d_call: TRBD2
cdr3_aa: CASSLVRGGGSEQYF
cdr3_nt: TGTGCCAGCAGCTTGGTGCGGGGGGGCGGGAGCGAGCAGTACTTC

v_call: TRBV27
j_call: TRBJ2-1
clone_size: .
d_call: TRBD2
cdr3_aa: CASSSGRLREFF
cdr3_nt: TGTGCCAGCTCAAGCGGGAGGTTACGGGAGTTCTTC

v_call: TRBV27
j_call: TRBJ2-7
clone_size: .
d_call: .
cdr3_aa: CASSLQQWSSYEQYF
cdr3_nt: TGTGCCAGCAGTCTCCAGCAGTGGAGCTCCTACGAGCAGTACTTC

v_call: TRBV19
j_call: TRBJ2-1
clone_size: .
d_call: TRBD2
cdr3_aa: CATRLAGADEQFF
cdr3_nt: TGTGCCACCCGACTAGCGGGAGCCGATGAGCAGTTCTTC

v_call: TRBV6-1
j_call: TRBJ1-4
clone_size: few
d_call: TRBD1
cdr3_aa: CASSEIWTGVGTNEKLFF
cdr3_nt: TGTGCCAGCAGTGAGATTTGGACAGGGGTAGGGACTAATGAAAAACTGTTTTTT

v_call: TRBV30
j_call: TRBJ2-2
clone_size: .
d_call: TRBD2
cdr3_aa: CAWSGVGGQTGELFF
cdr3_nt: TGTGCCTGGAGTGGTGTGGGAGGGCAGACCGGGGAGCTGTTTTTT